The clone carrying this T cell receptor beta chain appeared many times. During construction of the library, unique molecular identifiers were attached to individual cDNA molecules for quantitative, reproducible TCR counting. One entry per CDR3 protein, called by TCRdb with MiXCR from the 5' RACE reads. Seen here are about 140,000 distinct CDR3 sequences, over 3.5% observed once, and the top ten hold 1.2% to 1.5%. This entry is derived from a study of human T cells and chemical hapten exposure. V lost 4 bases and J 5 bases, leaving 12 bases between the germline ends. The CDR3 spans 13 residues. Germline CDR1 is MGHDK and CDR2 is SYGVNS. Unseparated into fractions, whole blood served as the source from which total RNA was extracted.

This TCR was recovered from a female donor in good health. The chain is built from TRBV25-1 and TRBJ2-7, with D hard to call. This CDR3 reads CASSGRTLNEQYF. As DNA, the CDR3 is TGTGCCAGCAGTGGACGGACCTTAAACGAGCAGTACTTC.